Below, 30 T cell receptor beta chains from the same sample are listed, as sequenced in a study of blood T cells in healthy people across ages. A second PCR, run for about 7 to 11 cycles, used a sample-barcoded 5' primer plus a J-beta primer mix. In TCRdb, the 5' RACE reads were re-called with MiXCR into one record per CDR3 protein. The sample includes 1.5 million to 2 million distinct CDR3 sequences, roughly 27% of them seen just once. Source material: blood. The receptors here all came from a woman aged 25 to 39 in good health.

Ten or more counts support this clonotype. The rearrangement uses TRBV29-1 and TRBJ1-2; no firm D call. Per the germline V gene, CDR1 is SQVTM and CDR2 is ANQGSEA. The CDR3 sequence is 11 residues long. Trimming shortened V by 4 bases and J by 6 bases, and 9 bases separated the two germline ends. The CDR3 sequence is CSVAWVNGYTF. The CDR3 nucleotides are TGCAGCGTTGCGTGGGTTAATGGCTACACCTTC.

This clonotype was picked up a small number of times. The chain uses TRBV14 and TRBJ2-1; 7 bases are a match to TRBD2. The germline V gene has CDR1 SGHDN and CDR2 FVKESK. The trim removed 3 bases at V and 2 bases at J, leaving 4 bases unmatched. The CDR3 extends over 15 amino acids. The DNA of the CDR3 is TGTGCCAGCAGCCACCGGGACTATACCTACAATGAGCAGTTCTTC. Its translation: CASSHRDYTYNEQFF.

The gene calls are TRBV5-1 and TRBJ2-3, with 9 nucleotides matching TRBD2. Trimming cost V 3 bases and J 2 bases; bases outside gene matches: 4. The CDR3 is 15 amino acids. Germline V CDR1 and CDR2: SGHRS, YFSETQ. This chain's CDR3 is CASSSERGDTDTQYF. CDR3 coding DNA: TGCGCCAGCAGCTCGGAGCGGGGGGACACAGATACGCAGTATTTT.

This clonotype was detected only a few times. In DNA form, the CDR3 reads TGCGCCAGCAGCGTAGGACGGGGGGGCAGCTTCAATGAGCAGTTCTTC. As protein: CASSVGRGGSFNEQFF. The genes are TRBV5-1 and TRBJ2-1; TRBD2 agrees at 8 bases. The ends lost 4 bases at V and 6 bases at J; junction bases unmatched: 12. The CDR3 has 16 amino acids. Germline V gene sequence: CDR1 SGHRS, CDR2 YFSETQ.

This clonotype was seen more than once but under ten times. CDR3: CASSEGRTGVEKLFF. The CDR3 DNA sequence: TGTGCCAGCAGTGAAGGGAGGACAGGGGTTGAAAAACTGTTTTTT. The rearrangement uses TRBV6-1 and TRBJ1-4; 9 nucleotides match TRBD1. Germline CDR1 and CDR2: MNHNS and SASEGT. This CDR3 comprises 15 residues. Trimming took 1 base from V and 7 from J; bases not matched to a gene: 4.

The chain carries TRBV5-4 and TRBJ2-1; 7 nucleotides line up with TRBD1. The CDR3 length is 14 residues. Germline CDR1 is SGHNT and CDR2 is YYREEE (reference sequence). The junction had 12 bases not matched to a gene; V was cut back by 7 bases and J by 8 bases. CDR3 bases: TGTGCCAGCTGGGAGACAGGGCACTGGGATGAGCAGTTCTTC. This gives the protein CASWETGHWDEQFF. The full variable domain, rest sourced from reference TRBV5-4 and TRBJ2-1, is ETGVTQSPTHLIKTRGQQVTLRCSSQSGHNTVSWYQQALGQGPQFIFQYYREEENGRGNFPPRFSGLQFPNYSSELNVNALELDDSALYLCASWETGHWDEQFFGPGTRLTVL.

V is TRBV2 and J is TRBJ2-3; 11 nucleotides line up with TRBD1. This CDR3 has 14 amino acids. The germline V gene has CDR1 SNHLY and CDR2 FYNNEI. Trimming at V came to 6 bases and at J to 4 bases, leaving 3 bases not matched to a gene. The CDR3 here is CASRRTGGADTQYF. As DNA, the CDR3 is TGTGCCAGCAGAAGGACAGGGGGCGCAGATACGCAGTATTTT. Complete variable domain (other parts from reference TRBV2 and TRBJ2-3): EPEVTQTPSHQVTQMGQEVILRCVPISNHLYFYWYRQILGQKVEFLVSFYNNEISEKSEIFDDQFSVERPDGSNFTLKIRSTKLEDSAMYFCASRRTGGADTQYFGPGTRLTVL.

In this sample, this clonotype turned up a few times. The chain joins TRBV28 to TRBJ1-1, with no clear D. The CDR3 loop spans 15 amino acids. The V gene's germline CDR1 is MDHEN and CDR2 SYDVKM. Trimming took off 5 bases at V and 1 base at J, with 14 bases between the two ends. CDR3 sequence: CASSLPRERNTEAFF. CDR3 nucleotides: TGTGCCAGCAGTCTTCCCCGCGAGCGGAACACTGAAGCTTTCTTT.

J is TRBJ1-1 and V is TRBV20-1; possibly TRBD1 for D (6 bases). This CDR3 has 12 amino acids. V shed 6 bases and J shed 5 bases, with 13 bases lying between them. Germline CDR1 DFQATT, CDR2 SNEGSKA (reference sequence). The CDR3 protein is CSAKGHRTEAFF. CDR3 coding DNA: TGCAGTGCCAAGGGACACAGGACTGAAGCTTTCTTT.

The sample holds many counts of this clonotype. This chain links TRBV7-2 with TRBJ2-1; TRBD1 matches at 9 bases. The V gene end was trimmed by 5 bases and the J gene end by 7 bases; junction bases not matched to a gene: 12. The CDR3 loop spans 16 amino acids. CDR1 SGHTA and CDR2 FQGNSA come from the germline V gene. CDR3 coding DNA: TGTGCCAGCAGCAACCTGCCCGGGACAGGGAGGAATGAGCAGTTCTTC. It translates to CASSNLPGTGRNEQFF.

About this clonotype itself: A clone one base away is much larger, so this may be a read error. This rearrangement joins TRBV7-8 to TRBJ2-1, with a weak D call TRBD2 (5 bases). The V end lost 5 bases, the J end lost 7 bases, and 12 bases lay between the germline ends. The CDR3 is made up of 13 amino acids. Per the germline V gene, CDR1 is SGHVS and CDR2 is FQNEAQ. CDR3 sequence (DNA): TGTGCCAGCAGCCCTCGGACTGTTAATGAGCAGTTCTTC. It is translated as CASSPRTVNEQFF.

This chain connects TRBV7-2 to TRBJ2-3; perhaps D is TRBD1 or TRBD2 (5 bases each). V was clipped by 5 bases and J by 5 bases, with 17 bases between them. There are 15 residues in the CDR3. CDR1 SGHTA and CDR2 FQGNSA come from the germline V gene. CDR3 bases: TGTGCCAGCAGCCGGACACCGGGGAAGCTAGATACGCAGTATTTT. Its translation is CASSRTPGKLDTQYF.

This clonotype has just a few counts. The chain carries TRBV7-9 and TRBJ1-1; the D is unclear. The length of the CDR3 is 14 residues. CDR1 is SEHNR, CDR2 FQNEAQ, per germline (reference sequence). V lost 4 bases, J lost 4 bases, and 13 bases lay in between. This CDR3 is CASSSGPRGTEAFF. CDR3 nucleotide sequence: TGTGCCAGCAGCTCCGGGCCCCGGGGCACTGAAGCTTTCTTT.

This clonotype was seen ten or more times. This chain joins TRBV10-3 and TRBJ2-7, with TRBD2 identical over 7 bases. Germline CDR1 ENHRY, CDR2 SYGVKD. Trimming removed 2 bases from V and 4 bases from J; junction bases left unmatched: 8. The CDR3 totals 15 residues. The CDR3 coding sequence is TGTGCCATCAGTGAGCGACTAGCCCCAGGGTACGAGCAGTACTTC. Translating gives CAISERLAPGYEQYF.

The gene calls are TRBV18 and TRBJ2-1, with 8 bases that match TRBD2. Germline CDR1 reads KGHSH; CDR2 reads LQKENI. The V and J ends lost 2 bases and 3 bases, in that order; junction bases with no gene match: 3. The CDR3 is 15 amino acids. In DNA, the CDR3 is TGTGCCAGCTCACCAGTTAGCGGGGACTACAATGAGCAGTTCTTC. It is translated as CASSPVSGDYNEQFF. Drawing the rest from reference TRBV18 and TRBJ2-1, the complete variable domain is NAGVMQNPRHLVRRRGQEARLRCSPMKGHSHVYWYRQLPEEGLKFMVYLQKENIIDESGMPKERFSAEFPKEGPSILRIQQVVRGDSAAYFCASSPVSGDYNEQFFGPGTRLTVL.

This clonotype was observed a few times. V gene TRBV29-1 combines with J gene TRBJ2-1; TRBD2 is a possible D gene (6 bases). CDR3 length equals 12 residues. V was cut by 3 bases and J by 9 bases, with 12 bases left in between. Germline V gene sequence: CDR1 SQVTM, CDR2 ANQGSEA. CDR3 sequence (DNA): TGCAGCGTTGAGGGGAGGAGCAGTGAGCAGTTCTTC. Translating it yields CSVEGRSSEQFF.

The chain combines TRBV28 with TRBJ2-7, with D possibly matching TRBD2 (6 bases). The V end lost 3 bases, the J end lost 5 bases, and 11 bases lay between the germline ends. CDR1 is MDHEN, CDR2 SYDVKM, per germline. There are 13 residues in the CDR3. CDR3 loop: CASSLRGADEQYF. The CDR3 DNA is TGTGCCAGCAGTTTGCGGGGCGCGGACGAGCAGTACTTC.

Many counts were recorded for this clonotype. The chain combines TRBV6-6 with TRBJ2-7; possibly TRBD1 for D (6 bases). Looked up from germline, CDR1 is MNHNY and CDR2 is SVGAGI (reference sequence). The CDR3 extends over 13 amino acids. V was trimmed by 6 bases and J by 4 bases, leaving 13 bases between them. The CDR3 nucleotides are TGTGCCAGCAGACAGGGTAACCGGTACGAGCAGTACTTC. Translated, it gives CASRQGNRYEQYF.

The chain recombines TRBV11-2 with TRBJ2-5, with D perhaps matching TRBD1 (7 bases). From germline, CDR1 is SGHAT and CDR2 FQNNGV. This CDR3 comprises 15 residues. V dropped 5 bases and J dropped 3 bases, with 16 bases sitting between them. The chain's CDR3 is CASSRMEGAEETQYF. CDR3 bases: TGTGCCAGCAGCCGAATGGAGGGGGCTGAAGAGACCCAGTACTTC.

As regards this clonotype: Relative to the germline gene, one junction end is altered; a read error may explain this. V and J are TRBV7-2 and TRBJ1-4, with D unresolved. Per the germline V gene, CDR1 is SGHTA and CDR2 is FQGNSA. This CDR3 spans 14 amino acids. The CDR3 protein is CASSRVGINEKLFF. CDR3 nucleotides: TGCGCCAGCAGCCGGGTCGGGATTAATGAAAAACTGTTTTTT.

The CDR3 here is CASSPPGRGRIEQYF. The CDR3 bases are TGTGCCAGCTCACCTCCGGGCAGGGGTCGGATCGAGCAGTACTTC. V and J are TRBV18 and TRBJ2-4; possible D gene TRBD1, 6 bases. The J call is doubtful: the DNA matches TRBJ2-7 better. CDR1 and CDR2 (germline): KGHSH, LQKENI. The CDR3 consists of 15 residues.

This clonotype appeared a few times. The chain recombines TRBV13 with TRBJ2-5, with 9 positions matching TRBD2. The CDR3 loop spans 19 amino acids. The V gene's germline CDR1 is PRHDT and CDR2 FYEKMQ (reference sequence). V lost 0 bases, J lost 2 bases, and 13 bases stayed unmatched. The CDR3 DNA follows: TGTGCCAGCAGCTTAGGCCTCGGCCTAGCGGGGAGGCTACAAGAGACCCAGTACTTC. This codes for CASSLGLGLAGRLQETQYF.

Concerning this clonotype: A clone one base away is much larger, so this may be a read error. The chain uses TRBV6-1 and TRBJ2-7; tentative D call: TRBD2 (5 bases). The V end was cut by 2 bases, the J end by 7 bases, with 18 bases between. The CDR3 is 15 amino acids. Germline CDR1 MNHNS, CDR2 SASEGT. The CDR3 is CASSEKRAGINEQYF. CDR3 coding DNA: TGTGCCAGCAGTGAAAAGAGGGCTGGGATCAATGAGCAGTACTTC.

The count of this clonotype is one. The V gene is TRBV11-2, the J gene TRBJ1-6; D gene uncertain. CDR1 and CDR2 from the germline V gene are SGHAT and FQNNGV. The CDR3 loop spans 13 amino acids. V lost 0 bases and J 6 bases, leaving 3 bases between the germline ends. The CDR3 region is CASSLEPNSPLHF. CDR3 nucleotide sequence: TGTGCCAGCAGCTTAGAACCTAATTCACCCCTCCACTTT. Variable domain in full (rest from reference TRBV11-2 and TRBJ1-6): EAGVAQSPRYKIIEKRQSVAFWCNPISGHATLYWYQQILGQGPKLLIQFQNNGVVDDSQLPKDRFSAERLKGVDSTLKIQPAKLEDSAVYLCASSLEPNSPLHFGNGTRLTVT.

This clonotype came up a few times. The chain has TRBV6-5 and TRBJ2-5; tentatively, D is TRBD2 (5 bases). The V gene lost 5 bases and the J gene lost 3 bases, with 19 bases spanning the gap. This CDR3 spans 16 amino acids. Germline lookup yields CDR1 MNHEY and CDR2 SVGAGI. The CDR3 spells CASSQRGTAKKETQYF. The CDR3 nucleotides read TGTGCCAGCAGTCAACGGGGAACAGCTAAAAAAGAGACCCAGTACTTC.

This clonotype showed up just a few times. V and J are TRBV4-2 and TRBJ2-1, with 9 positions matching TRBD1. Germline assignment: CDR1 LGHNA and CDR2 YNFKEQ. V trimming: 0 bases; J trimming: 10 bases; junction bases outside the gene matches: 13. There are 17 residues in the CDR3. As DNA, the CDR3 is TGTGCCAGCAGCCAAGAAATGAGACAGGGGGATCGGGAGGAGCAGTTCTTC. Protein product: CASSQEMRQGDREEQFF.

The table lists this clonotype with many counts. The chain links TRBV20-1 to TRBJ2-3; D is possibly TRBD1 (6 bases). The V gene's germline CDR1 is DFQATT and CDR2 SNEGSKA (reference sequence). The CDR3 runs to 15 residues. V lost 4 bases to trimming and J lost 2 bases, with 16 bases between them. CDR3 protein: CSATTKQGTTDTQYF. CDR3 nucleotide sequence: TGCAGTGCTACTACTAAACAGGGAACCACAGATACGCAGTATTTT.

This clonotype was detected only a few times. This chain joins TRBV11-2 and TRBJ1-3; 9 bases map to TRBD1. CDR1 is SGHAT, CDR2 FQNNGV, per germline. The CDR3 spans 16 residues. Trimming cost V 3 bases and J 0 bases; bases outside gene matches: 3. The CDR3 spells CASSLGTGLSGNTIYF. CDR3 nucleotides: TGTGCCAGCAGCTTGGGGACAGGGCTCTCTGGAAACACCATATATTTT. The full variable domain, with the rest looked up from reference TRBV11-2 and TRBJ1-3, is EAGVAQSPRYKIIEKRQSVAFWCNPISGHATLYWYQQILGQGPKLLIQFQNNGVVDDSQLPKDRFSAERLKGVDSTLKIQPAKLEDSAVYLCASSLGTGLSGNTIYFGEGSWLTVV.

This clonotype appeared a few times. The chain is built from TRBV24-1 and TRBJ1-4; D is unclear. This CDR3 has 15 amino acids. The V end lost 7 bases, the J end lost 1 base, and 12 bases lay between the germline ends. Germline CDR1 KGHDR, CDR2 SFDVKD. CDR3 residues: CATSPGKGTNEKLFF. The CDR3, as DNA: TGTGCCACCAGCCCCGGAAAAGGAACTAATGAAAAACTGTTTTTT.

The genes are TRBV20-1 and TRBJ2-6; D perhaps matches TRBD1 (6 bases). The V and J ends lost 6 bases and 1 base respectively, with 10 bases between them. This CDR3 region has 14 residues. The germline V gene has CDR1 DFQATT and CDR2 SNEGSKA (reference sequence). CDR3 protein: CSAPGQSGANVLTF. CDR3 nucleotide sequence: TGCAGTGCGCCTGGACAGTCTGGGGCCAACGTCCTGACTTTC.